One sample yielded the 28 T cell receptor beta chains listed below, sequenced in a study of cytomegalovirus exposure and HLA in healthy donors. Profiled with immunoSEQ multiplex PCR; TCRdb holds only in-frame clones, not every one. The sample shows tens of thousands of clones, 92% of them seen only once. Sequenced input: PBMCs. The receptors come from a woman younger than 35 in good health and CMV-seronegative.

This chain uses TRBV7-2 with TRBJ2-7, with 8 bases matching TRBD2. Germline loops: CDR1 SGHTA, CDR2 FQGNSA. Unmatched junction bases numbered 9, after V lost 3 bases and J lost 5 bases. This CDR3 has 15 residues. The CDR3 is CASSLSSGSINEQYF. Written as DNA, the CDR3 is TGTGCCAGCAGCTTGTCAAGCGGGAGTATCAACGAGCAGTACTTC.

The CDR3 reads CASSTGQGNTIYF. The CDR3 DNA follows: TGTGCCAGCAGCACGGGACAGGGAAACACCATATATTTT. The genes are TRBV7-6 and TRBJ1-3, with 7 bases identical to TRBD1. The V and J ends lost 5 bases and 4 bases, in that order; junction bases with no gene match: 2. CDR3 length: 13 residues. Germline V gene lookup returns CDR1 SGHVS and CDR2 FNYEAQ.

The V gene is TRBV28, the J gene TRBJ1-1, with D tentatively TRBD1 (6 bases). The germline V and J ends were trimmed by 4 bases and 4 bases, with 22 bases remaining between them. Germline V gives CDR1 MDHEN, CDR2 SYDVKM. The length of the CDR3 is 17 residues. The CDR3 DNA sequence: TGTGCCAGCAGTTCCTATATGGTGGGGGGGCGGAGCACTGAAGCTTTCTTT. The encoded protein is CASSSYMVGGRSTEAFF.

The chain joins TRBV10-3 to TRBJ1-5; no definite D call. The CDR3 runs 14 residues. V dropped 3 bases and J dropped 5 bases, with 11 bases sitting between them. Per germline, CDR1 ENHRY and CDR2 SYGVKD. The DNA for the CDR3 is TGTGCCATCAGTGACTCCACCCGAGATCAGCCCCAGCATTTT. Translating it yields CAISDSTRDQPQHF.

The CDR3 DNA sequence: TGCGCCAGCAGCCAAGATCGGGGGGGCTGGGATCAGCCCCAGCATTTT. This sequence encodes CASSQDRGGWDQPQHF. The chain joins TRBV4-1 to TRBJ1-5; possible D gene TRBD1, 6 bases. V lost 0 bases, J lost 5 bases, and 14 bases lay in between. Germline CDR1 MGHRA, CDR2 YSYEKL. This CDR3 region has 16 residues.

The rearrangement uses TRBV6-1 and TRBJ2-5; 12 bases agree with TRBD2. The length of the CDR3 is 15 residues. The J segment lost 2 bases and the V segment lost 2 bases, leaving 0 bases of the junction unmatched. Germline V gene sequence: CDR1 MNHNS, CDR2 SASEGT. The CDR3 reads CASSELAGGQETQYF. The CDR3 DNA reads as TGTGCCAGCAGTGAACTAGCGGGGGGGCAAGAGACCCAGTACTTC.

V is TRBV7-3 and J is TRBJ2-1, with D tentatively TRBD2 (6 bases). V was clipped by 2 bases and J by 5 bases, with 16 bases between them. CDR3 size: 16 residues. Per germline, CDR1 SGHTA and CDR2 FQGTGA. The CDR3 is CASSLYGSSANNEQFF. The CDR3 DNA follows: TGTGCCAGCAGCTTATATGGCTCTAGCGCGAACAATGAGCAGTTCTTC. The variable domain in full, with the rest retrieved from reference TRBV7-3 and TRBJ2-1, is GAGVSQTPSNKVTEKGKYVELRCDPISGHTALYWYRQSLGQGPEFLIYFQGTGAADDSGLPNDRFFAVRPEGSVSTLKIQRTERGDSAVYLCASSLYGSSANNEQFFGPGTRLTVL.

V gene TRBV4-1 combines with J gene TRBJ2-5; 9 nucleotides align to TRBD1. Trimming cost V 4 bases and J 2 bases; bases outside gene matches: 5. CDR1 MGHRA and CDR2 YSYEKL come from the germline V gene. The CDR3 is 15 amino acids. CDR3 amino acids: CASSPPGQGQETQYF. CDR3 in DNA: TGCGCCAGCAGCCCTCCGGGACAGGGACAAGAGACCCAGTACTTC.

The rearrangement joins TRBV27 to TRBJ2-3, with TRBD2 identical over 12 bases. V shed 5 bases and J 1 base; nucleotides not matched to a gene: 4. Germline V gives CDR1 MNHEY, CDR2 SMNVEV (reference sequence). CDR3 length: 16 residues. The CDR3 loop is CASSQRTSGGTDTQYF. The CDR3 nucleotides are TGTGCCAGCAGTCAACGGACTAGCGGGGGCACAGATACGCAGTATTTT.

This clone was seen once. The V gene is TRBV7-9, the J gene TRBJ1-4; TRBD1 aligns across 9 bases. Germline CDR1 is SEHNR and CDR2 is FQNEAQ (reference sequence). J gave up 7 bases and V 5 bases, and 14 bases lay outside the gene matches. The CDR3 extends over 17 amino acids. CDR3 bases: TGTGCCAGCAGCCTATTACTCAACAGGGGGCATTTTGAAAAACTGTTTTTT. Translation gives CASSLLLNRGHFEKLFF.

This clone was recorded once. This CDR3 is CASSPGQRTIWAHNEQFF. DNA for the CDR3: TGTGCCAGCTCTCCTGGACAGCGGACAATTTGGGCCCACAATGAGCAGTTCTTC. The V call is TRBV5-6, the J call TRBJ2-1, with D tentatively TRBD1 (6 bases). The V and J ends lost 7 bases and 5 bases respectively, with 28 bases between them. CDR1 SGHDT and CDR2 YYEEEE come from the germline V gene. The CDR3 is made up of 18 amino acids.

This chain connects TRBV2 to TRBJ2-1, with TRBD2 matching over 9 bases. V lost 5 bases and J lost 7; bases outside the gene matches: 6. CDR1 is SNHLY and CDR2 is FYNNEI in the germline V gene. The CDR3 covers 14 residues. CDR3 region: CASSLAGELNEQFF. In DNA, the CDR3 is TGTGCCAGCAGTTTAGCGGGAGAATTGAATGAGCAGTTCTTC. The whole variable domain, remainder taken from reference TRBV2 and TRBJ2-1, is EPEVTQTPSHQVTQMGQEVILRCVPISNHLYFYWYRQILGQKVEFLVSFYNNEISEKSEIFDDQFSVERPDGSNFTLKIRSTKLEDSAMYFCASSLAGELNEQFFGPGTRLTVL.

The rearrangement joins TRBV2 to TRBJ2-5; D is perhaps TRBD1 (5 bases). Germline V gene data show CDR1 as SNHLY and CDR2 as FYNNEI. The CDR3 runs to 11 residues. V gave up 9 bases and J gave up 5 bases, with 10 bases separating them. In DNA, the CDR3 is TGTGCCAGACAGGTCTGGGAGACCCAGTACTTC. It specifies CARQVWETQYF.

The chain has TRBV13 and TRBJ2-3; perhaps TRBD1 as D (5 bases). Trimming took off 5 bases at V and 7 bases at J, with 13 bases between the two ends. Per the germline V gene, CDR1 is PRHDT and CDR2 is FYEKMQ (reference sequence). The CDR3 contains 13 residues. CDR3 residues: CASSDSEPNTQYF. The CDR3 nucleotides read TGTGCCAGCAGCGACAGTGAGCCTAATACGCAGTATTTT.

The CDR3 loop is CASSFAGTGVTDTQYF. The CDR3 nucleotides read TGTGCCAGCAGCTTCGCCGGGACAGGGGTCACAGATACGCAGTATTTT. The genes are TRBV7-6 and TRBJ2-3; 10 positions match TRBD1. V lost 3 bases and J lost 2; bases outside the gene matches: 5. The CDR3 contains 16 residues. Germline V gene data show CDR1 as SGHVS and CDR2 as FNYEAQ.

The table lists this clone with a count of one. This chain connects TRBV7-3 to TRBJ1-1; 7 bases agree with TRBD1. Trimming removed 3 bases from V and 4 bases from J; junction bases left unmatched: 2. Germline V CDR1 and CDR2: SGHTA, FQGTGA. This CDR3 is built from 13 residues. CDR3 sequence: CASSFRGSTEAFF. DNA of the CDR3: TGTGCCAGCAGCTTCAGGGGGAGCACTGAAGCTTTCTTT.

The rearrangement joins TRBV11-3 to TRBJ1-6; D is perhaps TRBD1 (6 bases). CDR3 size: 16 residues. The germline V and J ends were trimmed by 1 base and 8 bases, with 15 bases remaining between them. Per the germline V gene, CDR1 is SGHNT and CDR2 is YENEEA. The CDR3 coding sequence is TGTGCCAGCAGCTTAGGTGGGGGCTTTACCGATTCACCCCTCCACTTT. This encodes CASSLGGGFTDSPLHF.

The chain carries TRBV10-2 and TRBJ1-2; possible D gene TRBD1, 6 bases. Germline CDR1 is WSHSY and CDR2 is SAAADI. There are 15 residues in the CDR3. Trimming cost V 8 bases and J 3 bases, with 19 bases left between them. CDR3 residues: CASRTSGGGYYGYTF. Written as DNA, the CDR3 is TGCGCCAGCCGGACATCGGGGGGCGGCTACTATGGCTACACCTTC.

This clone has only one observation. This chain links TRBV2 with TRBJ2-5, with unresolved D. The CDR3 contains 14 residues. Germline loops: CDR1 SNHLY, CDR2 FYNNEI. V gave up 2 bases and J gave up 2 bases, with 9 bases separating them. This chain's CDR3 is CASSESTTQETQYF. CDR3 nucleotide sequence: TGTGCCAGCAGTGAATCGACGACTCAAGAGACCCAGTACTTC.

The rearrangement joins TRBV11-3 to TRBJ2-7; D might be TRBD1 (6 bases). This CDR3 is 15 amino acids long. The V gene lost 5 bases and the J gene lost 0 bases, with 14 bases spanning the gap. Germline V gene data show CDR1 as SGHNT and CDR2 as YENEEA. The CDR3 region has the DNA TGTGCCAGCAGCGCGACAGGACGCCTCTCCTACGAGCAGTACTTC. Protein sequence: CASSATGRLSYEQYF.

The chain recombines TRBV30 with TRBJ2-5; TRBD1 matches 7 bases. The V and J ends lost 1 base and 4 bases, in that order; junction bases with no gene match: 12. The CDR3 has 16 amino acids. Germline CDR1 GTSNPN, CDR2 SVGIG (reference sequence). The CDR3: CAWSALSTGVAETQYF. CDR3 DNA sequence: TGTGCCTGGAGTGCCCTATCAACAGGGGTGGCAGAGACCCAGTACTTC.

The DNA for the CDR3 is TGTGCCAGCAGCCTCCTACGGACAGGGTCCGGGGAGCTGTTTTTT. As protein: CASSLLRTGSGELFF. The chain couples TRBV6-5 to TRBJ2-2; TRBD1 aligns across 8 bases. In germline, CDR1 is MNHEY, CDR2 SVGAGI. The CDR3 contains 15 residues. V was clipped by 6 bases and J by 6 bases; unmatched bases: 9.

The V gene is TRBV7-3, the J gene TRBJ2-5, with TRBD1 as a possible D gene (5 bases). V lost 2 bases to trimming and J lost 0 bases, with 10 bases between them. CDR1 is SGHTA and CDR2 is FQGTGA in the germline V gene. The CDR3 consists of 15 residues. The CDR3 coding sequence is TGTGCCAGCAGCTTATGGACACCCAACCAAGAGACCCAGTACTTC. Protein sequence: CASSLWTPNQETQYF.

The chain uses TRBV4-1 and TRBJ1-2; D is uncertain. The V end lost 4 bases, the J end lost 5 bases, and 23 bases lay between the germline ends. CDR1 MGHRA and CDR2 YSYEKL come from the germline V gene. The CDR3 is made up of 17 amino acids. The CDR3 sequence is CASSPTAGLTGIYGYTF. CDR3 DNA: TGCGCCAGCAGCCCCACCGCGGGATTGACTGGAATTTATGGCTACACCTTC.

CDR3 in amino acids: CASSFRQGYNEQFF. Here the CDR3 DNA reads TGCGCCAGCAGCTTCAGGCAGGGTTACAATGAGCAGTTCTTC. This rearrangement joins TRBV5-1 to TRBJ2-1, with D possibly matching TRBD1 (5 bases). Germline V lookup: CDR1 SGHRS, CDR2 YFSETQ. This CDR3 contains 14 residues. Trimming cost V 2 bases and J 4 bases, with 10 bases left between them.

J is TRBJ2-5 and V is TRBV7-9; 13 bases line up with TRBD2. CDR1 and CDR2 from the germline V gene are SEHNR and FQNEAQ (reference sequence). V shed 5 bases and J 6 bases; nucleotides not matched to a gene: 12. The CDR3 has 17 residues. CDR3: CASSARGTSGAHQTQYF. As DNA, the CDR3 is TGTGCCAGCAGCGCTAGAGGGACTAGCGGGGCTCATCAGACCCAGTACTTC. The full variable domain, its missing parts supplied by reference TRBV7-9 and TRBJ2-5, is DTGVSQNPRHKITKRGQNVTFRCDPISEHNRLYWYRQTLGQGPEFLTYFQNEAQLEKSRLLSDRFSAERPKGSFSTLEIQRTEQGDSAMYLCASSARGTSGAHQTQYFGPGTRLLVL.

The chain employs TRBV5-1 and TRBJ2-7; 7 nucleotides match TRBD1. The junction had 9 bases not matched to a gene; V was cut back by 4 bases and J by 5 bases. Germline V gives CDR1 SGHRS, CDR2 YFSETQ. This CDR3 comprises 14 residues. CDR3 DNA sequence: TGCGCCAGCAGCCCCGAGGGGGCAGGGGACGAGCAGTACTTC. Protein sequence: CASSPEGAGDEQYF.

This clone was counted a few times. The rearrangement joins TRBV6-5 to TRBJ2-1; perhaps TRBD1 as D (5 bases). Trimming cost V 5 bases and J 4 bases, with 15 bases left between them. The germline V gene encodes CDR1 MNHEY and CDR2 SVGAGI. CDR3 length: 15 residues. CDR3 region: CASSGDVGVYNEQFF. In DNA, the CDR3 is TGTGCCAGCAGTGGCGATGTAGGGGTTTACAATGAGCAGTTCTTC.